Shown below are 8 T cell receptor beta chains from a single sample sequenced in a study of cytomegalovirus exposure and HLA in healthy donors (dated by TCRdb to the late 2010s). The library relied on the immunoSEQ multiplex PCR assay. TCRdb obtained this table from immuneACCESS and retained in-frame rearrangements with V and J assigned. These tables miss some clones; where compared with another copy, unresolved V genes account for less than half of the shortfall, and the remainder is unexplained. The sample table lists about 74,000 clones, around 95% of them with a count of one. The ten biggest clones cover approximately 2.1% of the sample. Sequencing used PBMCs. The receptors originated from a woman between 18 and 29 years old in good health and CMV-seropositive.

The V gene is TRBV5-1, the J gene TRBJ2-7; 8 bases line up with TRBD1. Germline V gives CDR1 SGHRS, CDR2 YFSETQ. V lost 3 bases to trimming and J lost 1 base; unmatched junction nucleotides: 3. The CDR3 covers 14 residues. This CDR3 is CASSWTGKSYEQYF. In DNA, the CDR3 is TGCGCCAGCAGCTGGACAGGGAAATCCTACGAGCAGTACTTC.

This clone is a singleton in its sample. The V gene is TRBV7-2, the J gene TRBJ2-3, with TRBD1 identical over 9 bases. This CDR3 region has 15 residues. V trimming: 3 bases; J trimming: 2 bases; junction bases outside the gene matches: 3. Germline V gene sequence: CDR1 SGHTA, CDR2 FQGNSA. CDR3 in amino acids: CASSLGDRVTDTQYF. CDR3 coding DNA: TGTGCCAGCAGCTTGGGGGACAGGGTCACAGATACGCAGTATTTT. Full variable domain (rest looked up from reference TRBV7-2 and TRBJ2-3): GAGVSQSPSNKVTEKGKDVELRCDPISGHTALYWYRQSLGQGLEFLIYFQGNSAPDKSGLPSDRFSAERTGGSVSTLTIQRTQQEDSAVYLCASSLGDRVTDTQYFGPGTRLTVL.

The gene calls are TRBV7-2 and TRBJ2-7, with D possibly being TRBD2 (5 bases). V was cut by 1 base and J by 0 bases, with 10 bases left in between. The CDR3 is 15 residues long. Germline assignment: CDR1 SGHTA and CDR2 FQGNSA. The CDR3 region has the DNA TGTGCCAGCAGCTTAGGGGGAGCCAGCTCCTACGAGCAGTACTTC. The encoded protein is CASSLGGASSYEQYF.

The chain carries TRBV19 and TRBJ2-3; D not resolved. Per germline, CDR1 LNHDA and CDR2 SQIVND (reference sequence). V lost 3 bases and J lost 1, with 14 bases in between. This CDR3 is built from 16 residues. The CDR3 nucleotides read TGTGCCAGTAGTATTGGTACAGAATACGGCACAGATACGCAGTATTTT. Protein sequence: CASSIGTEYGTDTQYF.

The V call is TRBV19, the J call TRBJ2-1, with D maybe TRBD1 (6 bases). Looked up from germline, CDR1 is LNHDA and CDR2 is SQIVND (reference sequence). The CDR3 consists of 15 residues. Trimming removed 3 bases at V and 5 bases at J, with 14 bases between. For the CDR3, the DNA is TGTGCCAGTAGTATGGGTGGACAGACAAACAATGAGCAGTTCTTC. The encoded protein is CASSMGGQTNNEQFF. Complete variable domain (other parts from reference TRBV19 and TRBJ2-1): DGGITQSPKYLFRKEGQNVTLSCEQNLNHDAMYWYRQDPGQGLRLIYYSQIVNDFQKGDIAEGYSVSREKKESFPLTVTSAQKNPTAFYLCASSMGGQTNNEQFFGPGTRLTVL.

In its sample, this clone was seen once. The CDR3 coding sequence is TGTGCCAGCAGCTTAGTGAGACAGGGGGGTGGCTACACCTTC. This encodes CASSLVRQGGGYTF. The V call is TRBV7-9, the J call TRBJ1-2, with 9 positions matching TRBD1. Germline CDR1 and CDR2: SEHNR and FQNEAQ (reference sequence). This CDR3 is 14 amino acids long. V was clipped by 1 base and J by 7 bases; unmatched bases: 4.

DNA for the CDR3: TGTGCCAGCAGGACAGGGAGCTCCTACAATGAGCAGTTCTTC. This sequence encodes CASRTGSSYNEQFF. The V gene is TRBV27, the J gene TRBJ2-1; the match to TRBD1 covers 7 bases. Unmatched junction bases numbered 2, after V lost 6 bases and J lost 0 bases. Germline CDR1 reads MNHEY; CDR2 reads SMNVEV (reference sequence). The CDR3 contains 14 residues.

This sequence joins TRBV29-1 and TRBJ2-3, with 10 bases fitting TRBD2. The V gene's germline CDR1 is SQVTM and CDR2 ANQGSEA. The CDR3 is made up of 14 amino acids. V lost 1 base, J lost 4 bases, and 2 bases stayed unmatched. The CDR3 sequence is CSVEVAGGADTQYF. The CDR3 coding sequence is TGCAGCGTTGAAGTAGCGGGAGGAGCAGATACGCAGTATTTT.